This T cell receptor (beta chain) was captured in a study of blood T cell repertoires in COVID-19. Study context: Sites across the United States, Italy and Spain contributed samples from acute and convalescent COVID-19. From T cells, B-cell-depleted T cells, or PBMCs came the material, which was cDNA or gDNA.

Method: immunoSEQ multiplex PCR; TCRdb's copy keeps in-frame clones and lacks some. The sample records about 150,000 clones, around 90% being singletons. From germline, CDR1 is LNHDA and CDR2 SQIVND (reference sequence). This CDR3 spans 13 amino acids. V trimming: 11 bases; J trimming: 2 bases; junction bases outside the gene matches: 5. Source material: peripheral blood. The receptor comes from a woman aged 55 to 70 with active or convalescent COVID-19. This chain connects TRBV19 to TRBJ2-5; 10 bases map to TRBD1. In DNA, the CDR3 is TGTGCCGCCGGGACAGGGGAACAAGAGACCCAGTACTTC. This encodes CAAGTGEQETQYF.